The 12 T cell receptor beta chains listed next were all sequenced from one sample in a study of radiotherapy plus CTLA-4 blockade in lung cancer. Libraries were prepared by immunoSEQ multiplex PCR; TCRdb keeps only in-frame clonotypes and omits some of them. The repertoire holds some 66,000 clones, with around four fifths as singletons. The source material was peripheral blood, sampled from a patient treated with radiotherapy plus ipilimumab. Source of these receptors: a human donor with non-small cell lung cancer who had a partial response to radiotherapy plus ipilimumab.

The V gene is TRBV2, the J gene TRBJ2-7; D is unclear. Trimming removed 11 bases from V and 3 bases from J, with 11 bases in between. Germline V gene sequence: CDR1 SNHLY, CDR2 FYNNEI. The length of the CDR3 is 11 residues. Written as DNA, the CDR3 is TGTGCCTCGCGAGCTGGCTACGAGCAGTACTTC. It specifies CASRAGYEQYF.

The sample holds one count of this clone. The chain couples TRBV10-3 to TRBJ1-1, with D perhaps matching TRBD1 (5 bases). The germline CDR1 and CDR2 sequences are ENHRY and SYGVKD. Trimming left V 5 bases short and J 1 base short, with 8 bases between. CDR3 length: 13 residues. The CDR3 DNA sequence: TGTGCCATCAGTACAACAGGGAACACTGAAGCTTTCTTT. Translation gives CAISTTGNTEAFF.

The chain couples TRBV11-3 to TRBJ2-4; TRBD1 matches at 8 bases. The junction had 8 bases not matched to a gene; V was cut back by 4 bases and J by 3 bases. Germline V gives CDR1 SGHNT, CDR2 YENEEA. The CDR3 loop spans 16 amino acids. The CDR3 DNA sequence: TGTGCCAGCAGCTCAGACAGGGGTCGGGACAAAAACATTCAGTACTTC. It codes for CASSSDRGRDKNIQYF.

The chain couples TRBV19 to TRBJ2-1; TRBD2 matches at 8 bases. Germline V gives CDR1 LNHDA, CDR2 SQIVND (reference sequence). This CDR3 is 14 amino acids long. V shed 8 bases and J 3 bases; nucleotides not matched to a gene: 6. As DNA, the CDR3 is TGTGCCAGTGGGGCGGGGGGCGACTACAATGAGCAGTTCTTC. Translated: CASGAGGDYNEQFF.

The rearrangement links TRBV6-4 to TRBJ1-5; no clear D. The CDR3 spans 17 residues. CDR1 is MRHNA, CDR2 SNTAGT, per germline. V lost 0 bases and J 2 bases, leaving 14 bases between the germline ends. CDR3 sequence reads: CASSDSRWWRCNQPQHF. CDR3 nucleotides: TGTGCCAGCAGTGACTCCCGCTGGTGGCGGTGCAATCAGCCCCAGCATTTT.

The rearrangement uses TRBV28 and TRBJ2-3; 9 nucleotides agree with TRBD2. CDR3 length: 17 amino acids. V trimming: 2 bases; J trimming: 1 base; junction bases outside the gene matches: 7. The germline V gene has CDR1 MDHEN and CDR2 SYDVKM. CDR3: CASSLPTSGGGTDTQYF. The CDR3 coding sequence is TGTGCCAGCAGTTTACCGACTAGCGGAGGGGGCACAGATACGCAGTATTTT.

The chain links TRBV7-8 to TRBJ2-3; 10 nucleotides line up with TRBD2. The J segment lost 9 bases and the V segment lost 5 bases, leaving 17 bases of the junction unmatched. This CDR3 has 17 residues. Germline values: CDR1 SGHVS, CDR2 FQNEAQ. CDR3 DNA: TGTGCCAGCAGCACTCCCCGGACGGCTAGCGGGAGACCGACGCAGTATTTT. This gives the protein CASSTPRTASGRPTQYF.

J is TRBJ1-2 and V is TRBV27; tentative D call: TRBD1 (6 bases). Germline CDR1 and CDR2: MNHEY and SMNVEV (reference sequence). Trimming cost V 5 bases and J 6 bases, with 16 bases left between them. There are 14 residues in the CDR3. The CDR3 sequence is CASSSQGLVDGYTF. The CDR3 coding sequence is TGTGCCAGCAGTAGTCAGGGGTTGGTAGATGGCTACACCTTC.

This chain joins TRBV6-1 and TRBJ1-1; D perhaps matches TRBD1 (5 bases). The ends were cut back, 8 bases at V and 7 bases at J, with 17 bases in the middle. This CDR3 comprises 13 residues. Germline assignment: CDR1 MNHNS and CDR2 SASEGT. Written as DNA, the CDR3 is TGTGCCAGCTCCGGGGGGGAGGCTCTTGAAGCTTTCTTT. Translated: CASSGGEALEAFF.

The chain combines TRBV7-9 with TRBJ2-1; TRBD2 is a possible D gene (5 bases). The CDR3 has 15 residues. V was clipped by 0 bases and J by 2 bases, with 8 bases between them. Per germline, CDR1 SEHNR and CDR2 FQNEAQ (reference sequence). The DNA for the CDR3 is TGTGCCAGCAGCTTAGCACCGGGAACCTACAATGAGCAGTTCTTC. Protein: CASSLAPGTYNEQFF.

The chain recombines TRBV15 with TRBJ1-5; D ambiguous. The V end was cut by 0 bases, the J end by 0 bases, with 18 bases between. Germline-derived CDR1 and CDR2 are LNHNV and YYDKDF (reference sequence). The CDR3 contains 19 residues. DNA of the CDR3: TGTGCCACCAGCAGAGAGATGGTTAGGTACAGTAATAGCAATCAGCCCCAGCATTTT. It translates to CATSREMVRYSNSNQPQHF.

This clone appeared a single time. This CDR3 reads CASSSSLGGNIQYF. The CDR3 coding sequence is TGTGCCAGCAGTTCAAGCCTGGGGGGAAACATTCAGTACTTC. The chain links TRBV27 to TRBJ2-4; the D gene is possibly TRBD2 (6 bases). The CDR3 extends over 14 amino acids. Germline values: CDR1 MNHEY, CDR2 SMNVEV (reference sequence). V was trimmed by 4 bases and J by 6 bases, leaving 13 bases between them.